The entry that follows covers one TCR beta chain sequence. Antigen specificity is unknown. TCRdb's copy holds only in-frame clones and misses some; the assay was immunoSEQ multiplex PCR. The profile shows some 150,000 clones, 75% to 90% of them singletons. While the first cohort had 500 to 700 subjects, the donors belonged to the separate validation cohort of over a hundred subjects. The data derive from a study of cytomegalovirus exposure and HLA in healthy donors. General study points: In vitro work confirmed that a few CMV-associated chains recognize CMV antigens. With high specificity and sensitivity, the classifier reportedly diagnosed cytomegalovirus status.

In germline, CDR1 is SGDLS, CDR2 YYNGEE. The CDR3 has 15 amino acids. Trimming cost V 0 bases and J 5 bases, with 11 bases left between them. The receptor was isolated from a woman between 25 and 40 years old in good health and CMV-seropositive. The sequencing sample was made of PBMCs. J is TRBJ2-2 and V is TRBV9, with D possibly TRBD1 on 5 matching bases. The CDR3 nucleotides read TGTGCCAGCAGCGTAGGGCCAGGGCGGACCGGGGAGCTGTTTTTT. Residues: CASSVGPGRTGELFF.